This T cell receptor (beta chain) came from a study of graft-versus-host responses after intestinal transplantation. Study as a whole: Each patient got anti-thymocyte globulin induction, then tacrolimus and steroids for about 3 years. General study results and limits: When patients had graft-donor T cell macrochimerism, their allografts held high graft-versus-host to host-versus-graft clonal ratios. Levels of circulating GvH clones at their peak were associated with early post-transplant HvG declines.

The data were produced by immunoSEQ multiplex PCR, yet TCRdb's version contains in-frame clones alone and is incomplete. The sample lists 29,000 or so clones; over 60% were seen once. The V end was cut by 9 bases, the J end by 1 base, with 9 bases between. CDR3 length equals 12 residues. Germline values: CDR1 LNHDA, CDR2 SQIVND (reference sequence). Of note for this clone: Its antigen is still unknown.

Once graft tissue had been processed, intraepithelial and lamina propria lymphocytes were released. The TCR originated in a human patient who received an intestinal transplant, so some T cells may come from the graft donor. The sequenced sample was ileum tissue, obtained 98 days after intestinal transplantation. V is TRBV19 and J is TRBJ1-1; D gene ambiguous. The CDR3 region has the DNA TGTGCCAGCCGGCAGAGGAACACTGAAGCTTTCTTT. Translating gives CASRQRNTEAFF.